One and the same sample provided the 9 T cell receptor beta chains below, sequenced in a study of T-cell reconstitution after alpha-beta-depleted transplantation in children. It was with unique molecular identifiers that the TCRbeta library was prepared. TCRdb re-analysed the PCR reads in MiXCR, keeping a single row per CDR3 protein. The sample comprises 250,000 to 300,000 distinct CDR3 sequences, 10% of which are singletons, and over 6% rests with the top ten. The specimen comprised PBMCs, sampled before TCRalphabeta/CD19-depleted stem cell transplant. All receptors derive from a boy under two years old with acute myeloid leukemia, due to receive a stem cell transplant.

This clonotype came up a few times. This chain joins TRBV18 and TRBJ1-4, with D uncertain. Germline CDR1 and CDR2: KGHSH and LQKENI. The V end lost 2 bases, the J end lost 0 bases, and 10 bases lay between the germline ends. The CDR3 is made up of 16 amino acids. In nucleotides, the CDR3 is TGTGCCAGCTCACCATCTAAACACCCAACTAATGAAAAACTGTTTTTT. Amino acids: CASSPSKHPTNEKLFF.

This clonotype was recorded at least ten times. This chain links TRBV13 with TRBJ1-2, with D maybe TRBD1 (5 bases). Trimming removed 5 bases from V and 8 bases from J, with 21 bases in between. The germline CDR1 and CDR2 sequences are PRHDT and FYEKMQ (reference sequence). The CDR3 runs to 15 residues. The CDR3 DNA is TGTGCCAGCAGCCCGTACCCCGACTGGGGGAAAGGCTACACCTTC. The encoded protein is CASSPYPDWGKGYTF.

This clonotype showed up many times. The chain employs TRBV4-3 and TRBJ1-2; D gene uncertain. V was pared by 4 bases and J by 0 bases, with 15 bases between. The CDR3 length is 16 residues. The V gene's germline CDR1 is LGHNA and CDR2 YSLEER. The CDR3 sequence is CASSPRFGIANYGYTF. DNA of the CDR3: TGCGCCAGCAGCCCCCGTTTCGGGATCGCTAACTATGGCTACACCTTC.

Ten or more counts support this clonotype. J is TRBJ2-7 and V is TRBV5-1, with D possibly being TRBD2 (6 bases). Trimming removed 3 bases from V and 8 bases from J, with 12 bases in between. The V gene's germline CDR1 is SGHRS and CDR2 YFSETQ. There are 12 residues in the CDR3. CDR3 loop: CASSSSGTQQYF. The CDR3 nucleotides read TGCGCCAGCAGCTCATCCGGGACTCAGCAGTACTTC.

This clonotype was seen many times. This rearrangement joins TRBV28 to TRBJ1-5, with 8 positions matching TRBD1. Germline CDR1 is MDHEN and CDR2 is SYDVKM. After removal of 3 bases from V and 3 bases from J, the junction contained 4 bases not matched to a gene. This CDR3 region has 15 residues. The CDR3 DNA follows: TGTGCCAGCAGTTTTTTGGACAGGGACAATCAGCCCCAGCATTTT. Translating gives CASSFLDRDNQPQHF. Drawing the rest from reference TRBV28 and TRBJ1-5, the complete variable domain is DVKVTQSSRYLVKRTGEKVFLECVQDMDHENMFWYRQDPGLGLRLIYFSYDVKMKEKGDIPEGYSVSREKKERFSLILESASTNQTSMYLCASSFLDRDNQPQHFGDGTRLSIL.

This clonotype has at least ten counts. The chain uses TRBV14 and TRBJ1-4; D is perhaps TRBD1 (5 bases). V lost 1 base, J lost 8 bases, and 11 bases lay in between. The CDR3 has 14 amino acids. Per the germline V gene, CDR1 is SGHDN and CDR2 is FVKESK. CDR3 DNA: TGTGCCAGCAGCCAAGTGGGGGAATCAGAAAAACTGTTTTTT. Translated, it gives CASSQVGESEKLFF.

There are many counts of this clonotype. This chain uses TRBV27 with TRBJ2-7; 10 nucleotides match TRBD1. Germline CDR1 and CDR2: MNHEY and SMNVEV (reference sequence). The CDR3 totals 14 residues. V shed 5 bases and J 9 bases; nucleotides not matched to a gene: 10. CDR3 nucleotides: TGTGCCAGCAGTCCCCCTGGGACAGGGGCGGTGCAGTACTTC. This sequence encodes CASSPPGTGAVQYF.

There are many counts of this clonotype. The chain uses TRBV10-2 and TRBJ2-7, with D uncertain. The CDR3 is 13 amino acids. Germline CDR1 and CDR2: WSHSY and SAAADI. V was shortened by 0 bases and J by 4 bases, with 7 bases between the two germline ends. The CDR3 DNA sequence: TGCGCCAGCAGTGAGTCGAGATGGTACGAGCAGTACTTC. It codes for CASSESRWYEQYF.

Comment on this clonotype: This clone may be a read error of a much larger clone one base away. The conserved phenylalanine or tryptophan normally closing the CDR3 is absent here, so this likely arose from a read error. The chain links TRBV7-8 to TRBJ2-7; perhaps TRBD2 as D (6 bases). Trimming took 6 bases from V and 2 from J, leaving 17 bases between them. Germline values: CDR1 SGHVS, CDR2 FQNEAQ. This CDR3 spans 15 amino acids. The CDR3, as DNA: TGTGCCAGCAGGCGAACTCGGGACTCAACCTACGAGCAGTACCTC. Its protein product is CASRRTRDSTYEQYL.